The TCR beta chain under discussion was sequenced for a study of blood T cell repertoires in COVID-19. On the study more broadly: Samples representing acute and convalescent COVID-19 were sourced from the United States, Italy and Spain.

Produced via immunoSEQ multiplex PCR; TCRdb's table is partial and in-frame only. The sample comprises 210,000 or so clones, just under 90% of which are singletons, and 2.7% rests with the top ten. The germline gives CDR1 GTSNPN, CDR2 SVGIG (reference sequence). This CDR3 is 12 amino acids long. V was cut by 5 bases and J by 2 bases, with 10 bases left in between. What was sequenced was peripheral blood. The rearrangement uses TRBV30 and TRBJ2-7; possibly TRBD1 for D (6 bases). The sequence derives from a young man with COVID-19, enrolled during active disease. In DNA form, the CDR3 reads TGTGCCTGGGGCCGGGACACCTACGAGCAGTACTTC. The encoded protein is CAWGRDTYEQYF.